These T cell receptor beta chains were read from a single sample in a study of cytomegalovirus exposure and HLA in healthy donors. The protocol was immunoSEQ multiplex PCR, while the TCRdb copy is restricted to in-frame clones and leaves out a portion. The table records 110,000 to 150,000 clones, about a tenth of them present only once. The sample taken for sequencing was PBMCs. These receptors originate from a male donor in good health and CMV-seronegative. Both conserved end residues are part of each CDR3. A D gene is named only where the DNA matches it firmly. Clone size is stated in some rows and not others, as once, few, many or a class when expanded.

D gene: TRBD1
V gene: TRBV9
J gene: TRBJ2-1
clone size: few
CDR3 protein: CASSAGQGNNEQFF
CDR3 DNA: TGTGCCAGCAGCGCAGGACAGGGGAACAATGAGCAGTTCTTC

D gene: TRBD1
V gene: TRBV30
J gene: TRBJ1-2
clone size: .
CDR3 protein: CASDRRQGHGYTF
CDR3 DNA: TGTGCCTCCGATCGACGACAGGGTCATGGCTACACCTTC

D gene: .
V gene: TRBV7-9
J gene: TRBJ2-1
clone size: few
CDR3 protein: CASNSPRGTNNEQFF
CDR3 DNA: TGTGCCAGCAACTCCCCGCGGGGAACAAACAATGAGCAGTTCTTC

D gene: .
V gene: TRBV4-1
J gene: TRBJ1-5
clone size: few
CDR3 protein: CASSQGQGASNQPQHF
CDR3 DNA: TGCGCCAGCAGCCAAGGTCAAGGGGCTAGTAATCAGCCCCAGCATTTT

D gene: .
V gene: TRBV6-4
J gene: TRBJ2-1
clone size: .
CDR3 protein: CASSDGAGPYNEQFF
CDR3 DNA: TGTGCCAGCAGTGACGGAGCGGGTCCCTACAATGAGCAGTTCTTC

D gene: .
V gene: TRBV30
J gene: TRBJ2-3
clone size: .
CDR3 protein: CACLGGPGGDTQYF
CDR3 DNA: TGTGCCTGCCTTGGCGGGCCCGGGGGAGATACGCAGTATTTT

D gene: .
V gene: TRBV7-8
J gene: TRBJ2-7
clone size: few
CDR3 protein: CASSLGTLYEQYF
CDR3 DNA: TGTGCCAGCAGCTTAGGGACACTATACGAGCAGTACTTC

D gene: TRBD2
V gene: TRBV9
J gene: TRBJ2-7
clone size: .
CDR3 protein: CASSVGLAGTYEQYF
CDR3 DNA: TGTGCCAGCAGCGTGGGACTAGCGGGAACCTACGAGCAGTACTTC

D gene: .
V gene: TRBV4-3
J gene: TRBJ1-1
clone size: few
CDR3 protein: CASSPQWQVNTEAFF
CDR3 DNA: TGCGCCAGCAGCCCTCAATGGCAGGTCAACACTGAAGCTTTCTTT

D gene: TRBD2
V gene: TRBV4-1
J gene: TRBJ2-1
clone size: few
CDR3 protein: CASSQLAGVHNEQFF
CDR3 DNA: TGCGCCAGCAGCCAACTAGCGGGGGTTCACAATGAGCAGTTCTTC

D gene: .
V gene: TRBV23-1
J gene: TRBJ1-1
clone size: .
CDR3 protein: CASPLEGEGTEAFF
CDR3 DNA: TGCGCCAGCCCTCTGGAAGGGGAAGGCACTGAAGCTTTCTTT

D gene: TRBD1
V gene: TRBV28
J gene: TRBJ2-1
clone size: .
CDR3 protein: CASSFPTGGTYNEQFF
CDR3 DNA: TGTGCCAGCAGTTTCCCTACAGGGGGCACCTACAATGAGCAGTTCTTC

D gene: TRBD2
V gene: TRBV19
J gene: TRBJ2-1
clone size: .
CDR3 protein: CASRPPGAGAYNEQFF
CDR3 DNA: TGTGCCAGTAGGCCCCCGGGAGCGGGGGCCTACAATGAGCAGTTCTTC

D gene: TRBD2
V gene: TRBV6-1
J gene: TRBJ2-5
clone size: .
CDR3 protein: CASSETSGSQETQYF
CDR3 DNA: TGTGCCAGCAGTGAGACTAGCGGGAGCCAAGAGACCCAGTACTTC

D gene: TRBD2
V gene: TRBV6-4
J gene: TRBJ2-3
clone size: few
CDR3 protein: CASSDASGRIDTQYF
CDR3 DNA: TGTGCCAGCAGTGACGCTAGCGGGAGGATAGATACGCAGTATTTT

D gene: .
V gene: TRBV5-6
J gene: TRBJ1-2
clone size: few
CDR3 protein: CASSPRQAHGYTF
CDR3 DNA: TGTGCCAGCAGCCCAAGACAGGCTCATGGCTACACCTTC

D gene: .
V gene: TRBV21-1
J gene: TRBJ2-7
clone size: .
CDR3 protein: CASSKGERTGTGYEQYF
CDR3 DNA: TGTGCCAGCAGCAAAGGGGAAAGAACCGGGACAGGCTACGAGCAGTACTTC

D gene: TRBD2
V gene: TRBV5-1
J gene: TRBJ2-5
clone size: few
CDR3 protein: CASSLQLAGGATQETQYF
CDR3 DNA: TGCGCCAGCAGCTTGCAACTAGCGGGGGGAGCAACCCAAGAGACCCAGTACTTC

D gene: .
V gene: TRBV30
J gene: TRBJ2-3
clone size: .
CDR3 protein: CAWSVADAQYF
CDR3 DNA: TGTGCCTGGAGTGTAGCCGATGCGCAGTATTTT

D gene: .
V gene: TRBV6-6
J gene: TRBJ1-1
clone size: few
CDR3 protein: CASSPPRNSRTEAFF
CDR3 DNA: TGTGCCAGCAGCCCTCCGCGCAATTCCCGGACTGAAGCTTTCTTT

D gene: .
V gene: TRBV4-2
J gene: TRBJ2-7
clone size: .
CDR3 protein: CASSQETVHEQYF
CDR3 DNA: TGTGCCAGCAGCCAAGAGACAGTCCACGAGCAGTACTTC

D gene: .
V gene: TRBV4-1
J gene: TRBJ2-5
clone size: .
CDR3 protein: CASSLERYQETQYF
CDR3 DNA: TGCGCCAGCAGCCTAGAGCGGTACCAAGAGACCCAGTACTTC

D gene: .
V gene: TRBV18
J gene: TRBJ1-2
clone size: .
CDR3 protein: CASSKDIAEYGYTF
CDR3 DNA: TGTGCCAGCTCTAAAGACATTGCCGAATATGGCTACACCTTC

D gene: TRBD2
V gene: TRBV9
J gene: TRBJ2-1
clone size: once
CDR3 protein: CASSQMRLAGGLGNEQFF
CDR3 DNA: TGTGCCAGCAGCCAAATGAGACTAGCGGGGGGGCTGGGTAATGAGCAGTTCTTC

D gene: TRBD2
V gene: TRBV30
J gene: TRBJ2-1
clone size: .
CDR3 protein: CAARGGDYNEQFF
CDR3 DNA: TGTGCCGCCCGGGGGGGAGATTACAATGAGCAGTTCTTC

D gene: .
V gene: TRBV4-3
J gene: TRBJ1-5
clone size: few
CDR3 protein: CASSQGPRESNQPQHF
CDR3 DNA: TGCGCCAGCAGCCAAGGCCCCAGGGAATCCAATCAGCCCCAGCATTTT

D gene: TRBD1
V gene: TRBV27
J gene: TRBJ2-5
clone size: few
CDR3 protein: CASSRGRGETQYF
CDR3 DNA: TGTGCCAGCTCGAGAGGCAGGGGGGAGACCCAGTACTTC

D gene: TRBD1
V gene: TRBV7-9
J gene: TRBJ1-2
clone size: .
CDR3 protein: CATSGGWDGRGYGYTF
CDR3 DNA: TGTGCCACCAGCGGGGGATGGGACGGCAGGGGGTATGGCTACACCTTC

D gene: TRBD1
V gene: TRBV27
J gene: TRBJ1-2
clone size: few
CDR3 protein: CASSLQGAIGYTF
CDR3 DNA: TGTGCCAGCAGTTTACAGGGGGCAATCGGCTACACCTTC

D gene: .
V gene: TRBV15
J gene: TRBJ1-2
clone size: few
CDR3 protein: CATSSLSSGALGYGYTF
CDR3 DNA: TGTGCCACCAGCAGCCTCTCCTCAGGGGCTCTGGGGTATGGCTACACCTTC

D gene: .
V gene: TRBV29-1
J gene: TRBJ1-2
clone size: few
CDR3 protein: CSVEDRHRETNYGYTF
CDR3 DNA: TGCAGCGTTGAAGACCGCCACAGGGAAACTAACTATGGCTACACCTTC

D gene: .
V gene: TRBV7-2
J gene: TRBJ1-1
clone size: few
CDR3 protein: CASSPRLGDNTEAFF
CDR3 DNA: TGTGCCAGCAGCCCAAGATTGGGAGATAACACTGAAGCTTTCTTT

D gene: .
V gene: TRBV7-6
J gene: TRBJ1-5
clone size: few
CDR3 protein: CASSLGPVDRNQPQHF
CDR3 DNA: TGTGCCAGCAGCTTGGGGCCGGTGGACCGAAATCAGCCCCAGCATTTT

D gene: .
V gene: TRBV29-1
J gene: TRBJ2-2
clone size: few
CDR3 protein: CSGGVSLNTGELFF
CDR3 DNA: TGCAGCGGCGGAGTGTCCCTGAACACCGGGGAGCTGTTTTTT

D gene: .
V gene: TRBV2
J gene: TRBJ2-1
clone size: .
CDR3 protein: CASSVRTENNEQFF
CDR3 DNA: TGTGCCAGCAGTGTGAGGACAGAGAACAATGAGCAGTTCTTC

D gene: TRBD2
V gene: TRBV28
J gene: TRBJ2-7
clone size: .
CDR3 protein: CASSLPPSGKYF
CDR3 DNA: TGTGCCAGCAGTTTACCTCCTAGCGGGAAGTACTTC

D gene: TRBD1
V gene: TRBV5-5
J gene: TRBJ1-5
clone size: few
CDR3 protein: CASSQGQGGNQPQHF
CDR3 DNA: TGTGCCAGCAGCCAGGGACAGGGGGGCAATCAGCCCCAGCATTTT

D gene: TRBD2
V gene: TRBV19
J gene: TRBJ2-5
clone size: few
CDR3 protein: CASSILGLAGGETQYF
CDR3 DNA: TGTGCCAGTAGTATTCTGGGACTAGCGGGGGGAGAGACCCAGTACTTC

D gene: TRBD2
V gene: TRBV6-6
J gene: TRBJ2-7
clone size: .
CDR3 protein: CASSVSGTLYEQYF
CDR3 DNA: TGTGCCAGCAGCGTTAGCGGGACTCTCTACGAGCAGTACTTC

D gene: TRBD1
V gene: TRBV28
J gene: TRBJ1-1
clone size: .
CDR3 protein: CASSHSGQGHTEAFF
CDR3 DNA: TGTGCCAGCAGTCACAGCGGACAGGGCCACACTGAAGCTTTCTTT

D gene: .
V gene: TRBV29-1
J gene: TRBJ1-2
clone size: few
CDR3 protein: CSVEDWEESDYGYTF
CDR3 DNA: TGCAGCGTTGAAGACTGGGAGGAAAGTGACTATGGCTACACCTTC

D gene: TRBD1
V gene: TRBV6-5
J gene: TRBJ1-6
clone size: few
CDR3 protein: CASSYSDRGLSSPLHF
CDR3 DNA: TGTGCCAGCAGTTACTCTGACAGGGGGCTCAGTTCACCCCTCCACTTT

D gene: .
V gene: TRBV11-2
J gene: TRBJ2-7
clone size: few
CDR3 protein: CASSPLSYEQYF
CDR3 DNA: TGTGCCAGCAGCCCCCTCTCCTACGAGCAGTACTTC

D gene: TRBD1
V gene: TRBV4-3
J gene: TRBJ2-1
clone size: few
CDR3 protein: CASSPGTGGYEQFF
CDR3 DNA: TGCGCCAGCAGCCCTGGGACAGGGGGCTATGAGCAGTTCTTC

D gene: .
V gene: TRBV7-8
J gene: TRBJ1-5
clone size: .
CDR3 protein: CASSLAYRLINNQPQHF
CDR3 DNA: TGTGCCAGCAGCTTAGCTTACAGATTAATAAACAATCAGCCCCAGCATTTT

D gene: .
V gene: TRBV6-6
J gene: TRBJ2-2
clone size: .
CDR3 protein: CASSYLGARSGELFF
CDR3 DNA: TGTGCCAGCAGTTACTTGGGGGCTAGGAGCGGGGAGCTGTTTTTT

D gene: .
V gene: TRBV19
J gene: TRBJ1-5
clone size: .
CDR3 protein: CASMIQGSNQPQHF
CDR3 DNA: TGTGCCAGTATGATACAGGGAAGCAATCAGCCCCAGCATTTT

D gene: .
V gene: TRBV4-3
J gene: TRBJ1-3
clone size: few
CDR3 protein: CASSQEGGAGNTIYF
CDR3 DNA: TGCGCCAGCAGCCAAGAAGGAGGGGCTGGAAACACCATATATTTT

D gene: .
V gene: TRBV5-3
J gene: TRBJ2-5
clone size: .
CDR3 protein: CARSLTAQETQYF
CDR3 DNA: TGTGCCAGAAGCTTGACAGCCCAAGAGACCCAGTACTTC

D gene: .
V gene: TRBV4-3
J gene: TRBJ2-2
clone size: few
CDR3 protein: CASSQVRGNGELFF
CDR3 DNA: TGCGCCAGCAGCCAAGTAAGGGGTAACGGGGAGCTGTTTTTT

D gene: TRBD1
V gene: TRBV4-1
J gene: TRBJ2-7
clone size: .
CDR3 protein: CASSRTGVGTYEQYF
CDR3 DNA: TGCGCCAGCAGCCGGACAGGGGTAGGAACCTACGAGCAGTACTTC

D gene: .
V gene: TRBV4-3
J gene: TRBJ2-7
clone size: .
CDR3 protein: CASSQGHRETYEQYF
CDR3 DNA: TGCGCCAGCAGCCAAGGGCACAGGGAGACCTACGAGCAGTACTTC

D gene: TRBD1
V gene: TRBV28
J gene: TRBJ1-4
clone size: .
CDR3 protein: CASSSPGQGNEKLFF
CDR3 DNA: TGTGCCAGCAGTTCTCCGGGACAGGGGAATGAAAAACTGTTTTTT

D gene: .
V gene: TRBV6-6
J gene: TRBJ1-5
clone size: few
CDR3 protein: CASRTGRYQPQHF
CDR3 DNA: TGTGCCAGCAGAACAGGGAGATATCAGCCCCAGCATTTT

D gene: .
V gene: TRBV18
J gene: TRBJ1-1
clone size: .
CDR3 protein: CASSPYTGAEAFF
CDR3 DNA: TGTGCCAGCTCACCGTATACGGGTGCTGAAGCTTTCTTT

D gene: TRBD2
V gene: TRBV5-1
J gene: TRBJ2-3
clone size: few
CDR3 protein: CASSSMTSGSGTDTQYF
CDR3 DNA: TGCGCCAGCAGCTCGATGACTAGCGGGAGTGGTACAGATACGCAGTATTTT

D gene: .
V gene: TRBV27
J gene: TRBJ2-7
clone size: .
CDR3 protein: CASSPRPGSYEQYF
CDR3 DNA: TGTGCCAGCAGCCCCCGTCCGGGATCCTACGAGCAGTACTTC

D gene: .
V gene: TRBV19
J gene: TRBJ2-2
clone size: .
CDR3 protein: CASSIVRVGTGELFF
CDR3 DNA: TGTGCCAGTAGTATAGTCCGGGTAGGCACCGGGGAGCTGTTTTTT